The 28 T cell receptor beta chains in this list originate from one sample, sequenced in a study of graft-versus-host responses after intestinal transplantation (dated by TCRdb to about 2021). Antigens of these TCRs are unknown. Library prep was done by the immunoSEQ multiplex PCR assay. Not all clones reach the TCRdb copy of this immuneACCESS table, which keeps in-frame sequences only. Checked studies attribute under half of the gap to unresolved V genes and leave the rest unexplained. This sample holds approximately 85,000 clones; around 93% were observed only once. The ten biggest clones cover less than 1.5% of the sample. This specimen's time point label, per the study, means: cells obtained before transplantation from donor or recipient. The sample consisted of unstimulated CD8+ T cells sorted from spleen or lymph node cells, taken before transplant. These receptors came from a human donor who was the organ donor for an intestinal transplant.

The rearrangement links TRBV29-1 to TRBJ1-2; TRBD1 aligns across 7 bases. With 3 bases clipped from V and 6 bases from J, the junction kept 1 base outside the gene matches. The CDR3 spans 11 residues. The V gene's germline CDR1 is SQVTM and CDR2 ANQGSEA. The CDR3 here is CSVETGNGYTF. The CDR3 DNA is TGCAGCGTTGAGACAGGGAATGGCTACACCTTC.

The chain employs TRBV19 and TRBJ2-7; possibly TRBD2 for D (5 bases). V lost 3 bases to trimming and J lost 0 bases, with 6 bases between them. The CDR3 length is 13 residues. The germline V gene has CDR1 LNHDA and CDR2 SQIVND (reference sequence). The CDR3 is CASSIGDSYEQYF. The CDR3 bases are TGTGCCAGTAGTATCGGGGACTCCTACGAGCAGTACTTC.

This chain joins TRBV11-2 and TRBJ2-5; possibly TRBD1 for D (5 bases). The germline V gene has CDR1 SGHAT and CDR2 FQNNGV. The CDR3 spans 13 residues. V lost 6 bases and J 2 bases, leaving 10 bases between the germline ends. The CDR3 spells CASRGRLQETQYF. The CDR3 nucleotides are TGTGCCAGCAGGGGGCGTTTACAAGAGACCCAGTACTTC. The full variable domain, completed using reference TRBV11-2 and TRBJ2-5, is EAGVAQSPRYKIIEKRQSVAFWCNPISGHATLYWYQQILGQGPKLLIQFQNNGVVDDSQLPKDRFSAERLKGVDSTLKIQPAKLEDSAVYLCASRGRLQETQYFGPGTRLLVL.

This CDR3 is CASSPGDRGHSPLHF. In DNA form, the CDR3 reads TGTGCCAGCAGCCCCGGGGACAGGGGGCACTCGCCCCTCCACTTT. J is TRBJ1-6 and V is TRBV28; 12 bases are shared with TRBD1. Trimming at V came to 6 bases and at J to 13 bases, leaving 10 bases not matched to a gene. The germline CDR1 and CDR2 sequences are MDHEN and SYDVKM. The length of the CDR3 is 15 residues.

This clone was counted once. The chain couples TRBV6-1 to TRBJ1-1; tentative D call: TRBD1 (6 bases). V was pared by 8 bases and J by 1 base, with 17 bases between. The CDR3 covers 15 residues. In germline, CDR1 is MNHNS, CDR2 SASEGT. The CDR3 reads CASGRTVATNTEAFF. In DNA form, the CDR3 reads TGTGCCAGCGGAAGGACAGTGGCAACGAACACTGAAGCTTTCTTT.

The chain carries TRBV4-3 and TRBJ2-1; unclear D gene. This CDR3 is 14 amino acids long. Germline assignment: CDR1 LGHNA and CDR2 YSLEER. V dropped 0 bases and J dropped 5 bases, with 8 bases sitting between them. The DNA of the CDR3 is TGCGCCAGCAGCCAAGACCAATCCCACAATGAGCAGTTCTTC. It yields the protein CASSQDQSHNEQFF.

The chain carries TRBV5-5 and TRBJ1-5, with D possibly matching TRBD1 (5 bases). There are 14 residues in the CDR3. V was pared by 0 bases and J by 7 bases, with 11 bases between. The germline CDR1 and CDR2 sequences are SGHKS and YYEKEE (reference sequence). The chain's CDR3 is CASSLATALQPQHF. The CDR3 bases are TGTGCCAGCAGCTTGGCGACAGCTTTGCAGCCCCAGCATTTT.

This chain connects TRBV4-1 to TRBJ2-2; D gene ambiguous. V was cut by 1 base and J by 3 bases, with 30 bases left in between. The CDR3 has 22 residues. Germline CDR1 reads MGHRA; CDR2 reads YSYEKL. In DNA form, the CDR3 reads TGCGCCAGCAGCCAAGGGCCCCCCACGAGTAGCATCTGGTTCGCGGACACCGGGGAGCTGTTTTTT. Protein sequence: CASSQGPPTSSIWFADTGELFF.

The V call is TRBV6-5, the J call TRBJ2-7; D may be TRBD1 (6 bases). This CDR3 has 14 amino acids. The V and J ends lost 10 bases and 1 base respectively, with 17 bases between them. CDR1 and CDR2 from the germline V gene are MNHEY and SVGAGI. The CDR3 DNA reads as TGTGCCACTAAATTACAGGGCGGATCCTACGAGCAGTACTTC. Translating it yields CATKLQGGSYEQYF.

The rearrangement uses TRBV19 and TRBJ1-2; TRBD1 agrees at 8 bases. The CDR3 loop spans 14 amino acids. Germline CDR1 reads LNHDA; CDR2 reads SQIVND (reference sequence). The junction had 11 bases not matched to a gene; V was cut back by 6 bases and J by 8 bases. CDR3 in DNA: TGTGCCAGTAGCCATACGACAGGGGCGGGAGGCTACACCTTC. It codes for CASSHTTGAGGYTF.

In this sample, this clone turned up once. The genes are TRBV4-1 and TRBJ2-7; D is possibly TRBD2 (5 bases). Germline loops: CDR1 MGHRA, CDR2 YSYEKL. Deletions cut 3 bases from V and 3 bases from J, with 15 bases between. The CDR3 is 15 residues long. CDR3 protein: CASSQTPGLDYEQYF. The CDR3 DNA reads TGCGCCAGCAGCCAGACCCCCGGACTGGACTACGAGCAGTACTTC.

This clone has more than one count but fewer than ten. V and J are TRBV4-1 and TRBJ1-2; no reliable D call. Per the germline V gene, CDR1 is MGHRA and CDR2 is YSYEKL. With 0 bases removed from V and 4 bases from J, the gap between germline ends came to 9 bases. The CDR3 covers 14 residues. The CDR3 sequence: CASSQEGPAYGYTF. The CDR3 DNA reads TGCGCCAGCAGCCAAGAGGGCCCAGCCTATGGCTACACCTTC.

The CDR3 DNA is TGCGCCAGCAGCCGGGACAGCCCTTCCTACGAGCAGTACTTC. As protein: CASSRDSPSYEQYF. V usage is TRBV4-1 and J usage is TRBJ2-7; 7 nucleotides match TRBD1. With V trimmed by 4 bases and J by 1 base, 4 bases remained unmatched. The germline V gene encodes CDR1 MGHRA and CDR2 YSYEKL. The CDR3 spans 14 residues.

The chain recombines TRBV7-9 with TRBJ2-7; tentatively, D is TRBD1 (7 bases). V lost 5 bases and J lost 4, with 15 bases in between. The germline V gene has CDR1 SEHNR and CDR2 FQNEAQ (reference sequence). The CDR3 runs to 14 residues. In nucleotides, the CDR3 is TGTGCCAGCAGCCTTCCAGGGGGGACGTACGAGCAGTACTTC. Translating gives CASSLPGGTYEQYF.

The CDR3 DNA sequence: TGCGCCAGCAGCCAGACCTGGGCGCCCAATGAGCAGTTCTTC. Its protein product is CASSQTWAPNEQFF. The V call is TRBV4-1, the J call TRBJ2-1; D is undetermined. Looked up from germline, CDR1 is MGHRA and CDR2 is YSYEKL. The CDR3 consists of 14 residues. V was clipped by 3 bases and J by 6 bases, with 12 bases between them.

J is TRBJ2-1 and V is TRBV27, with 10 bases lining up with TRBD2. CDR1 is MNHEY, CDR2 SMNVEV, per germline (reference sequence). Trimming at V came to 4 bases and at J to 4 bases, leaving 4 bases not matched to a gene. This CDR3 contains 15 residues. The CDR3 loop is CASSSSGRSYNEQFF. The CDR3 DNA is TGTGCCAGCAGTTCTAGCGGGAGAAGTTACAATGAGCAGTTCTTC.

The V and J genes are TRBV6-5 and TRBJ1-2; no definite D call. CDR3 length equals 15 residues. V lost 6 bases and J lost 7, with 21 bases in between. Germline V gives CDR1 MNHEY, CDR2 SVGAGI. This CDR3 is CASSLMDPGDTGYTF. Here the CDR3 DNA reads TGTGCCAGCAGCTTAATGGATCCGGGAGATACTGGCTACACCTTC.

The CDR3 loop is CASSQDQVSGVEAFF. CDR3 sequence (DNA): TGTGCCAGCAGCCAAGATCAGGTCTCGGGGGTTGAAGCTTTCTTT. The rearrangement uses TRBV4-2 and TRBJ1-1; D is perhaps TRBD1 (5 bases). Germline CDR1 is LGHNA and CDR2 is YNFKEQ. The CDR3 sequence is 15 residues long. V lost 0 bases and J lost 7, with 15 bases in between.

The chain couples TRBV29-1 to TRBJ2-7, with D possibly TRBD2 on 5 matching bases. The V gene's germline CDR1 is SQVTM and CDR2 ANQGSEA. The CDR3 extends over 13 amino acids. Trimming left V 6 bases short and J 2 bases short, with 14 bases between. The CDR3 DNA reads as TGCAGCGTGGGAGACACTGACCCCTACGAGCAGTACTTC. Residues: CSVGDTDPYEQYF.

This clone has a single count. Written as DNA, the CDR3 is TGTGCCAGTAGTCCGGGACAGGGAGGGTACGAGCAGTACTTC. Its translation is CASSPGQGGYEQYF. This chain uses TRBV19 with TRBJ2-7; 9 bases are a match to TRBD1. Germline V CDR1 and CDR2: LNHDA, SQIVND (reference sequence). This CDR3 contains 14 residues. The V and J ends lost 5 bases and 4 bases, in that order; junction bases with no gene match: 6.

The CDR3, as DNA: TGTGCCAGTAGACTGGACTACGAGCAGTACTTC. This codes for CASRLDYEQYF. The chain combines TRBV28 with TRBJ2-5; D unresolved. The last part of the DNA fits TRBJ2-7 better; the J call may be wrong. This CDR3 has 11 amino acids. Germline lookup yields CDR1 MDHEN and CDR2 SYDVKM.

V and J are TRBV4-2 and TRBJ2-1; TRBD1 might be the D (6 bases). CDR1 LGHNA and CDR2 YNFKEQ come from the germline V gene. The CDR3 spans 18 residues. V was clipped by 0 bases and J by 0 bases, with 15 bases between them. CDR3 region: CASSQERILGGSYNEQFF. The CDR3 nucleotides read TGTGCCAGCAGCCAAGAAAGAATTCTAGGGGGCTCCTACAATGAGCAGTTCTTC.

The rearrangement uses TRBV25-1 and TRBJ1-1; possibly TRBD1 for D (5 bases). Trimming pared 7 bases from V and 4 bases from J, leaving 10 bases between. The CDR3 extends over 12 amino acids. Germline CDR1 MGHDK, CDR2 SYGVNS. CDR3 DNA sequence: TGTGCCAGCAATCTCGGGGGCACTGAAGCTTTCTTT. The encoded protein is CASNLGGTEAFF.

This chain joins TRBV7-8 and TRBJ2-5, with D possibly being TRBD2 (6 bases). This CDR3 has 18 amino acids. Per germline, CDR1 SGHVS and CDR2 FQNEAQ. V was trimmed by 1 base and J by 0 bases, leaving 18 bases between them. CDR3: CASSLGGVMSGNQETQYF. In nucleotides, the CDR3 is TGTGCCAGCAGCTTAGGGGGGGTAATGTCCGGAAACCAAGAGACCCAGTACTTC. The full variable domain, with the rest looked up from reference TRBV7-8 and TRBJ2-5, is GAGVSQSPRYKVAKRGQDVALRCDPISGHVSLFWYQQALGQGPEFLTYFQNEAQLDKSGLPSDRFFAERPEGSVSTLKIQRTQQEDSAVYLCASSLGGVMSGNQETQYFGPGTRLLVL.

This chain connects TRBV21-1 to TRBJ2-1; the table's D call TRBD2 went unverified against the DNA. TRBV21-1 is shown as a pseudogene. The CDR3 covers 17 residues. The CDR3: CASSKVEAGGCYNEQFF. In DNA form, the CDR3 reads TGTGCCAGCAGCAAAGTGGAGGCGGGAGGTTGTTACAATGAGCAGTTCTTC.

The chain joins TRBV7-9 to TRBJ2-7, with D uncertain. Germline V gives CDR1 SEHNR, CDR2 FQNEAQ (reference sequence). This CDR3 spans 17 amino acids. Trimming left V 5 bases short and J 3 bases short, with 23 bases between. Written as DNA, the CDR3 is TGTGCCAGCAGCCTCGCTACCCCCGGGTACACCAGCTACGAGCAGTACTTC. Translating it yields CASSLATPGYTSYEQYF.

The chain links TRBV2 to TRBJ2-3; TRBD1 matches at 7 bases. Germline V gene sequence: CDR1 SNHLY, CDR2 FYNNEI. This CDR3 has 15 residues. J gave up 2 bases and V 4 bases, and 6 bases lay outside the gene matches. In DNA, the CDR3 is TGTGCCAGCAGTGGGACAGGCGGAAACACAGATACGCAGTATTTT. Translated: CASSGTGGNTDTQYF.

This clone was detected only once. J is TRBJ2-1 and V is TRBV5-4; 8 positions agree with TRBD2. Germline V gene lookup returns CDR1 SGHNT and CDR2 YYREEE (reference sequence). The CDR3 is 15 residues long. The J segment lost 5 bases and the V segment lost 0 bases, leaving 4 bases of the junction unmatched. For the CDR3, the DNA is TGTGCCAGCAGCTTGGATCTAGCGGGTGACAATGAGCAGTTCTTC. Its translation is CASSLDLAGDNEQFF.